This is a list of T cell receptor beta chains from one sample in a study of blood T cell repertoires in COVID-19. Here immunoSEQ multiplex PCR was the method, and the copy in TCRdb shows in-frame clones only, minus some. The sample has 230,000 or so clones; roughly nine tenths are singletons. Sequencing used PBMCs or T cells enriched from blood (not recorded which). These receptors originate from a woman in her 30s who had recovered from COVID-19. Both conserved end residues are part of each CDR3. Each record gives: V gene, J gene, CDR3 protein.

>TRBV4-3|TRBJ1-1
CASSQDEAGAEAFF
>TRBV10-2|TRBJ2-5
CASSELTGYETQYF
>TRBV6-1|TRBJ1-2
CASSEVTGGQLYGYTF
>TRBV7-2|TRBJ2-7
CASSLEVAGGHEQYF
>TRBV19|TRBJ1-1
CASSSTLGQNEAFF
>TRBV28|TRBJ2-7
CASARGGGRYEQYF
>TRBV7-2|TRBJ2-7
CASSLAGGLVHEQYF
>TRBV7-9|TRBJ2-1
CASSLGTLTEPSYNEQFF
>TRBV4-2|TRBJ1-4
CASSQGGTSRLFF
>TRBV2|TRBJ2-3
CASSEGQGSTDTQYF
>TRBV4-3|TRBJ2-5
CASSRLAGAQETQYF
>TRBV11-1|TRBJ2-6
CASSPTGGGANVLTF
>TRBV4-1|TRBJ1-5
CASSQDSGESQPQHF
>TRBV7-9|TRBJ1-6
CASSSETGRVTPLHF
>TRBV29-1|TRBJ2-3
CSVEDIGAGVTDTQYF
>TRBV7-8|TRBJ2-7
CASSFRGLHYEQYF
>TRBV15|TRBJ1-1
CATSLRVGTEAFF
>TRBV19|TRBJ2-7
CASSTRGVSYEQYF
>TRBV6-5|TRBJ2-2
CASSQGLGELFF
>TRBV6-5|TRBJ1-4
CASSSRTGRSEKLFF
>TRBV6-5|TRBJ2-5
CASSYGGEQETQYF
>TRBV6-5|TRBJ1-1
CASSYGRQGKTEAFF
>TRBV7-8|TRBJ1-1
CASSPTEGSGDTEAFF
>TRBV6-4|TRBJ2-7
CASIYDRGYTMYEQYF
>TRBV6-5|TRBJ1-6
CASRVQGAENSPLHF
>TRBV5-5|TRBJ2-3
CASSSYGTSGGTDTQYF
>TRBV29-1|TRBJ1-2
CSVVGTGGGYTF
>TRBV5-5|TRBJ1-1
CASSLGVESEAFF
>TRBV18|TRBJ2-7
CASSLETGGYEQYF
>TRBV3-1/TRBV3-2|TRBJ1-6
CASSLGQENSPLHF
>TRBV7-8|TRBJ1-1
CASSLGSGGRRGAFF
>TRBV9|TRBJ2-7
CASSVGGGGPNEQYF
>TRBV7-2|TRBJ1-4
CASSLVGAANEKLFF
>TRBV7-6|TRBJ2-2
CASSFSGGTTYTGELFF
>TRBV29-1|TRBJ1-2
CSVRYQGQGSGYTF
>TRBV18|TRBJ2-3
CASSPRTPEVTDTQYF
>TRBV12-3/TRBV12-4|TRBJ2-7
CASSPADSYEQYF